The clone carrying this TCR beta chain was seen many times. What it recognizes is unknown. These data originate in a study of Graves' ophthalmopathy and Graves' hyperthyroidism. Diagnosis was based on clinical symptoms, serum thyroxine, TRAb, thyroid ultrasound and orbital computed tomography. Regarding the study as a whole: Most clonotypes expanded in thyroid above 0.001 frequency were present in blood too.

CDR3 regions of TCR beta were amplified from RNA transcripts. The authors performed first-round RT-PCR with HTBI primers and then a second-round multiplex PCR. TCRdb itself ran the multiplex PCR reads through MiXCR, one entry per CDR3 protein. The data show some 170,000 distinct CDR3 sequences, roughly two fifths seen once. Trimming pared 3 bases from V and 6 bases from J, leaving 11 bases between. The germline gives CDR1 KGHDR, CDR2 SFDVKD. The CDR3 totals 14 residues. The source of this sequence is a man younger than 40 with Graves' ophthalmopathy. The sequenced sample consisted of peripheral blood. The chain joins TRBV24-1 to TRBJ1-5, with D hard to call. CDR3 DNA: TGTGCCACCAGTGATACCTCGGGAGGTCAGCCCCAGCATTTT. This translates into CATSDTSGGQPQHF.